This entry is about one TCR beta chain. Its antigen remains unknown. The sample is drawn from a study of Ad26.COV2.S vaccination and SARS-CoV-2 variants. Study details: Into the muscle, Ad26.COV2.S was dosed once or twice, 56 days apart.

Treatment here: some 20 received Ad26.COV2.S at low or high dose, single or two shots; five or six received placebo; per-sample allocation not given. Sample collection was performed on day 63 after the first vaccine or placebo injection. There are 15 residues in the CDR3. Trimming took 5 bases from V and 7 from J; bases not matched to a gene: 13. The germline V gene has CDR1 MNHEY and CDR2 SVGEGT. Sequencing used immunoSEQ multiplex PCR; TCRdb keeps in-frame clones, though not all of them. The sample contains 300,000 to 350,000 clones, around 90% of which appear only once. General study findings and limits: Using TCR breadth and depth analyses may have led to underestimated total T cell responses.

This TCR came from a person aged 18-65 years who received the Ad26.COV2.S COVID-19 vaccine or a placebo. The sample consisted of peripheral blood, taken in a trial of Ad26.COV2.S vaccine versus placebo. V gene TRBV6-2 or TRBV6-3 combines with J gene TRBJ1-1, with TRBD1 identical over 7 bases. This chain's CDR3 is CASSGTSTGTFEAFF. The CDR3 nucleotides read TGTGCCAGCAGTGGCACCTCGACAGGGACCTTTGAAGCTTTCTTT.